This TCR beta chain was observed in a study of graft-versus-host responses after intestinal transplantation. Study background: Recipients had transplants, and these were multivisceral, liver-intestinal, or isolated intestinal. Anti-thymocyte globulin served as induction for all recipients, who then took tacrolimus and steroids for about three years. General observations from the study: Recipient-marrow GvH clones were detected, some having first appeared in ileum or blood. Early HvG declines after transplant were associated with peak circulating GvH clone levels.

Notes on this clone: Its antigen remains unknown.

J gave up 6 bases and V 2 bases, and 8 bases lay outside the gene matches. Germline V gene lookup returns CDR1 SGDLS and CDR2 YYNGEE. There are 14 residues in the CDR3. Clones were read by immunoSEQ multiplex PCR, and TCRdb kept only the in-frame ones, dropping some. Among about 120,000 clones listed, around 95% were seen once. The sequences come from unstimulated CD8+ T cells sorted from spleen or lymph node cells, collected before intestinal transplant. The source of this sequence is a human donor who received an intestinal transplant. The rearrangement links TRBV9 to TRBJ2-7, with 7 bases fitting TRBD2. CDR3 DNA: TGTGCCAGCAGCGTTGGGGGAGGGCCTGCCGAGCAGTACTTC. Translated, it gives CASSVGGGPAEQYF.